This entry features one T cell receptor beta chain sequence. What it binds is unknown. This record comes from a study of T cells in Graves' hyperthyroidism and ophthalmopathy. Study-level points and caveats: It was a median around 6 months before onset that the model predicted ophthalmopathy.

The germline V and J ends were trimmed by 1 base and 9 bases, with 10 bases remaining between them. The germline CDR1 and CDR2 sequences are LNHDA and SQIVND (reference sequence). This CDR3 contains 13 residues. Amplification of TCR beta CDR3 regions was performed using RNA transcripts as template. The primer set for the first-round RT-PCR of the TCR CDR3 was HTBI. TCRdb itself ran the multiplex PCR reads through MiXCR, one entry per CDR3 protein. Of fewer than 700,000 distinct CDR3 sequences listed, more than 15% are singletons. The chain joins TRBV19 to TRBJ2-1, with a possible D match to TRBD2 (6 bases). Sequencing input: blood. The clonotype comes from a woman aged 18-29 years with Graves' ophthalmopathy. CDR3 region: CASSIAGRGEQFF. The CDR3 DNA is TGTGCCAGTAGTATAGCCGGGAGAGGTGAGCAGTTCTTC.